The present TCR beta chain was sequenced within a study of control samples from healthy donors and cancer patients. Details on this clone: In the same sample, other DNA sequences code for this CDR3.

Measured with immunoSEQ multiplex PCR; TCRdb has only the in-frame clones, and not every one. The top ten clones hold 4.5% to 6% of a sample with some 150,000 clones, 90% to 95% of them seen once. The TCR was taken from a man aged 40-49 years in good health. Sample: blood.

This CDR3 reads CAWDKGASGGGTNNEQFF. In nucleotides, the CDR3 is TGTGCCTGGGATAAGGGGGCTAGCGGGGGGGGAACAAACAATGAGCAGTTCTTC. The rearrangement links TRBV30 to TRBJ2-1, with 12 bases that match TRBD2. The CDR3 spans 18 residues. Germline V CDR1 and CDR2: GTSNPN, SVGIG (reference sequence). The trim removed 5 bases at V and 5 bases at J, leaving 16 bases unmatched.